Below are 3 T cell receptor beta chains sequenced from a single sample in a study of CD8 T cells in Susac syndrome (dated by TCRdb to between 2018 and 2021). The method was the immunoSEQ multiplex PCR assay. RNA was extracted using the RNeasy kit, and roughly 0.45 to 1 ug of the RNA was reverse transcribed with random hexamers. TCRdb ran its own pipeline on the public reads, namely fastp trimming at Q25 and MiXCR clone calling, and kept in-frame beta chains. Entries that share a CDR3 protein sequence are merged under the most common genes and DNA. The sample includes some 200,000 distinct CDR3 sequences, with about 95% observed a single time. The biggest ten clones account for around 0.16% of the sample. The sequencing input was CD8+ T cells from PBMCs. Every receptor here comes from a human donor with Susac syndrome.

For the CDR3, the DNA is TGTGCCAGCAGCGCCCGAATGAACACTGAAGCTTTCTTT. Translated, it gives CASSARMNTEAFF. The J gene is TRBJ1-1, the V gene TRBV21-1. TRBV21-1 is reported as a pseudogene. The CDR3 runs 13 residues.

V usage is TRBV7-2 and J usage is TRBJ2-3; D is tentatively TRBD1 or TRBD2 (5 bases each). The V and J ends lost 3 bases and 6 bases respectively, with 13 bases between them. This CDR3 region has 14 residues. Germline lookup yields CDR1 SGHTA and CDR2 FQGNSA. This CDR3 is CASSFSSGRDTQYF. The CDR3 DNA follows: TGTGCCAGCAGCTTTTCGTCGGGGCGGGATACGCAGTATTTT.

V gene TRBV12-3 or TRBV12-4 combines with J gene TRBJ1-1; perhaps TRBD1 as D (6 bases). The V gene lost 7 bases and the J gene lost 10 bases, with 13 bases spanning the gap. There are 11 residues in the CDR3. The CDR3 DNA reads TGTGCCAGCACCCCGGGAGGGGGAGCTTTCTTT. Translated, it gives CASTPGGGAFF.